The text below deals with one T cell receptor beta chain. The antigen is not known. The sample belongs to a study of cytomegalovirus exposure and HLA in healthy donors. Study background: Findings of an earlier analysis included 117 million unique TCR beta sequences from 170 million or so T cells.

The PCR contained 60 Vbeta and 13 Jbeta primers. The protocol was immunoSEQ multiplex PCR, while the TCRdb copy is restricted to in-frame clones and leaves out a portion. The sample has around 190,000 clones, over 65% seen once. The CDR3 runs 15 residues. CDR1 SGHNT and CDR2 YENEEA come from the germline V gene. Trimming pared 0 bases from V and 5 bases from J, leaving 10 bases between. Each donor was nominally healthy when sampled (though unrecorded immune exposures were likely). Findings of the study overall: TCR beta sequences reportedly predicted most subjects' HLA-A and HLA-B alleles accurately.

The chain couples TRBV11-3 to TRBJ2-2; D possibly corresponds to TRBD2 (6 bases). The TCR was taken from a middle-aged man in good health and CMV-seropositive. Sample: PBMCs. The CDR3 protein is CASSLDGGGTGELFF. CDR3 coding DNA: TGTGCCAGCAGCTTAGATGGTGGGGGGACCGGGGAGCTGTTTTTT.